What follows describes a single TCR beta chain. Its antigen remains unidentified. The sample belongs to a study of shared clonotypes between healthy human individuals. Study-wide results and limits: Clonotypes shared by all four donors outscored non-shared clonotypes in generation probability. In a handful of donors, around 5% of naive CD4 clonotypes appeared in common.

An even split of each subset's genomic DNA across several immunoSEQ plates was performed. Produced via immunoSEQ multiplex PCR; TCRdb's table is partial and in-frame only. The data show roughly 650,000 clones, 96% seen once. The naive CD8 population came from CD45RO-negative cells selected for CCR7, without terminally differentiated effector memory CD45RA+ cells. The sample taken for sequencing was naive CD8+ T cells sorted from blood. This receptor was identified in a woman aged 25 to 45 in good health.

The CDR3 protein is CASSISPGEAYEQYF. CDR3 DNA: TGTGCCAGTAGTATTTCCCCGGGAGAGGCCTACGAGCAGTACTTC. The rearrangement uses TRBV19 and TRBJ2-5; maybe TRBD2 (6 bases). The J call may not be correct, given that the DNA end is closer to TRBJ2-7. CDR3 length equals 15 residues. Germline lookup yields CDR1 LNHDA and CDR2 SQIVND (reference sequence).